Listed below are T cell receptor beta chains from one sample, sequenced in a study of identical twins. One entry per CDR3 protein, called by TCRdb with MiXCR from the 5' RACE reads. The sample carries approximately 150,000 distinct CDR3 sequences, approximately 3.5% recorded once. Source material: memory T cells sorted from blood. These receptors came from a man between 18 and 35 years old in good health. Both conserved end residues are part of each CDR3. Fields, in order: V gene, D gene, J gene, clone size, CDR3 protein, CDR3 DNA. D genes are given only for firm matches. Expanded clones are given a class, and other clones once, few, many or no size at all.

v_call: TRBV7-2; d_call: TRBD1; j_call: TRBJ2-7; clone_size: many; cdr3_aa: CASSPKGQNYEQYF; cdr3_nt: TGTGCCAGCAGCCCCAAGGGACAGAACTACGAGCAGTACTTC
v_call: TRBV6-1; d_call: TRBD2; j_call: TRBJ2-1; clone_size: NA; cdr3_aa: CASRPGLAGSTYNEQFF; cdr3_nt: TGTGCCAGCAGGCCCGGACTAGCGGGCTCCACCTACAATGAGCAGTTCTTC
v_call: TRBV10-3; d_call: NA; j_call: TRBJ2-5; clone_size: many; cdr3_aa: CAISAARGDGETQYF; cdr3_nt: TGTGCCATCAGTGCGGCCAGGGGGGACGGAGAGACCCAGTACTTC
v_call: TRBV20-1; d_call: TRBD2; j_call: TRBJ2-5; clone_size: many; cdr3_aa: CSATGGGGNSETQYF; cdr3_nt: TGCAGTGCGACCGGCGGGGGAGGAAATAGTGAGACCCAGTACTTC
v_call: TRBV28; d_call: TRBD1; j_call: TRBJ2-3; clone_size: NA; cdr3_aa: CASTGTGGTDTQYF; cdr3_nt: TGTGCCAGCACTGGGACAGGGGGAACAGATACGCAGTATTTT
v_call: TRBV27; d_call: TRBD1; j_call: TRBJ1-6; clone_size: many; cdr3_aa: CASSYLQGNSPLHF; cdr3_nt: TGTGCCAGCAGTTACCTACAGGGGAATTCACCCCTCCACTTT
v_call: TRBV15; d_call: NA; j_call: TRBJ1-1; clone_size: many; cdr3_aa: CATSRGDTEAFF; cdr3_nt: TGTGCCACCAGCAGAGGGGACACTGAAGCTTTCTTT
v_call: TRBV27; d_call: NA; j_call: TRBJ2-1; clone_size: many; cdr3_aa: CPSEVLWYNEQFF; cdr3_nt: TGTCCCTCGGAGGTCCTTTGGTACAATGAGCAGTTCTTC
v_call: TRBV27; d_call: TRBD2; j_call: TRBJ2-4; clone_size: many; cdr3_aa: CASKLAGGFQNIQYF; cdr3_nt: TGTGCCAGCAAGCTAGCGGGAGGGTTCCAAAACATTCAGTACTTC
v_call: TRBV5-1; d_call: NA; j_call: TRBJ1-1; clone_size: few; cdr3_aa: CASSLDVRTEAFF; cdr3_nt: TGCGCCAGCAGCTTGGATGTTCGGACTGAAGCTTTCTTT
v_call: TRBV6-1; d_call: TRBD1; j_call: TRBJ2-1; clone_size: many; cdr3_aa: CASPRDRGANEQFF; cdr3_nt: TGTGCCAGCCCCCGGGACAGGGGAGCTAATGAGCAGTTCTTC
v_call: TRBV5-4; d_call: NA; j_call: TRBJ2-1; clone_size: NA; cdr3_aa: CASSMGSYNEQFF; cdr3_nt: TGTGCCAGCAGCATGGGGTCCTACAATGAGCAGTTCTTC
v_call: TRBV6-5; d_call: NA; j_call: TRBJ1-2; clone_size: NA; cdr3_aa: CASSYGGGSQGYTF; cdr3_nt: TGTGCCAGCAGTTACGGGGGAGGGAGTCAGGGCTACACCTTC
v_call: TRBV5-1; d_call: TRBD2; j_call: TRBJ2-5; clone_size: NA; cdr3_aa: CASSSTSGGGETQYF; cdr3_nt: TGCGCCAGCAGCTCAACTAGCGGGGGGGGAGAGACCCAGTACTTC
v_call: TRBV12-3/TRBV12-4; d_call: TRBD1; j_call: TRBJ1-1; clone_size: many; cdr3_aa: CASSRTGNTEAFF; cdr3_nt: TGTGCCAGCAGCCGGACAGGGAACACTGAAGCTTTCTTT
v_call: TRBV7-8; d_call: NA; j_call: TRBJ2-5; clone_size: many; cdr3_aa: CASSLGNLKQETQYF; cdr3_nt: TGTGCCAGCAGCTTAGGGAATCTAAAACAAGAGACCCAGTACTTC
v_call: TRBV18; d_call: NA; j_call: TRBJ2-7; clone_size: many; cdr3_aa: CASSPPSTGSYEQYF; cdr3_nt: TGTGCCAGCTCACCACCGAGTACAGGATCCTACGAGCAGTACTTC
v_call: TRBV3-1; d_call: NA; j_call: TRBJ1-2; clone_size: many; cdr3_aa: CASRPGRSTGYTF; cdr3_nt: TGTGCCAGCAGACCCGGACGGTCTACTGGCTACACCTTC
v_call: TRBV4-1; d_call: TRBD2; j_call: TRBJ2-3; clone_size: many; cdr3_aa: CASSQGGRAVDF; cdr3_nt: TGCGCCAGCAGCCAAGGCGGGAGGGCCGTGGATTTT
v_call: TRBV6-4; d_call: TRBD2; j_call: TRBJ2-3; clone_size: many; cdr3_aa: CASSESGGGTDTQYF; cdr3_nt: TGTGCCAGCAGTGAAAGTGGGGGGGGCACAGATACGCAGTATTTT
v_call: TRBV28; d_call: NA; j_call: TRBJ2-1; clone_size: many; cdr3_aa: CASSGVGAYNEQFF; cdr3_nt: TGTGCCAGCAGTGGGGTCGGCGCGTACAATGAGCAGTTCTTC
v_call: TRBV12-3/TRBV12-4; d_call: TRBD2; j_call: TRBJ2-1; clone_size: many; cdr3_aa: CASRLASYNEQFF; cdr3_nt: TGTGCCAGCCGACTAGCCTCCTACAATGAGCAGTTCTTC
v_call: TRBV12-3/TRBV12-4; d_call: NA; j_call: TRBJ1-2; clone_size: NA; cdr3_aa: CASSKTDGGYGYTF; cdr3_nt: TGTGCCAGCAGTAAGACAGATGGGGGCTATGGCTACACCTTC
v_call: TRBV6-2/TRBV6-3; d_call: TRBD1; j_call: TRBJ1-5; clone_size: NA; cdr3_aa: CASSYRGPGQPQHF; cdr3_nt: TGTGCCAGCAGTTACAGGGGGCCGGGTCAGCCCCAGCATTTT
v_call: TRBV24-1; d_call: TRBD1; j_call: TRBJ2-1; clone_size: many; cdr3_aa: CATSDPTGSSYNEQFF; cdr3_nt: TGTGCCACCAGTGACCCGACAGGGAGCTCCTACAATGAGCAGTTCTTC
v_call: TRBV19; d_call: TRBD2; j_call: TRBJ2-1; clone_size: NA; cdr3_aa: CASSKSGRYHNEQFF; cdr3_nt: TGTGCCAGTAGTAAAAGCGGGAGATACCACAATGAGCAGTTCTTC
v_call: TRBV30; d_call: NA; j_call: TRBJ2-3; clone_size: many; cdr3_aa: CAWSVGTDTQYF; cdr3_nt: TGTGCCTGGAGTGTTGGGACAGATACGCAGTATTTT
v_call: TRBV6-2/TRBV6-3; d_call: TRBD1; j_call: TRBJ2-7; clone_size: few; cdr3_aa: CASQGAPPYEQYF; cdr3_nt: TGTGCCAGCCAGGGGGCGCCGCCCTACGAGCAGTACTTC
v_call: TRBV7-9; d_call: TRBD1; j_call: TRBJ2-7; clone_size: many; cdr3_aa: CASRGQGAGEQYF; cdr3_nt: TGTGCCAGCCGGGGACAGGGGGCTGGCGAGCAGTACTTC
v_call: TRBV5-6; d_call: TRBD2; j_call: TRBJ2-3; clone_size: many; cdr3_aa: CASSRGLAGAGKDTQYF; cdr3_nt: TGTGCCAGCAGCAGGGGACTAGCGGGAGCAGGAAAAGATACGCAGTATTTT
v_call: TRBV12-3/TRBV12-4; d_call: TRBD2; j_call: TRBJ2-1; clone_size: many; cdr3_aa: CASSQGTSGTTEQFF; cdr3_nt: TGTGCCAGCAGCCAAGGGACTAGCGGGACCACTGAGCAGTTCTTC
v_call: TRBV11-2; d_call: NA; j_call: TRBJ2-1; clone_size: many; cdr3_aa: CASSLGMGKNEQFF; cdr3_nt: TGTGCCAGCAGCTTAGGAATGGGGAAAAATGAGCAGTTCTTC
v_call: TRBV5-1; d_call: NA; j_call: TRBJ1-1; clone_size: many; cdr3_aa: CATAAGQPNTEAFF; cdr3_nt: TGCGCCACCGCCGCAGGACAGCCGAACACTGAAGCTTTCTTT
v_call: TRBV5-1; d_call: NA; j_call: TRBJ2-3; clone_size: NA; cdr3_aa: CASSLTERTGGLASDTQYF; cdr3_nt: TGCGCCAGCAGCCTAACAGAAAGGACCGGTGGTCTAGCTTCGGATACGCAGTATTTT
v_call: TRBV6-2/TRBV6-3; d_call: NA; j_call: TRBJ2-3; clone_size: many; cdr3_aa: CASSGRRSGTDTQYF; cdr3_nt: TGTGCCAGCAGTGGGCGGCGGAGCGGCACAGATACGCAGTATTTT
v_call: TRBV11-2; d_call: NA; j_call: TRBJ2-1; clone_size: many; cdr3_aa: CASSAMYGTDFYRSYNEQFF; cdr3_nt: TGTGCCAGCAGCGCTATGTACGGGACGGACTTTTATCGATCCTACAATGAGCAGTTCTTC
v_call: TRBV11-2; d_call: NA; j_call: TRBJ2-4; clone_size: many; cdr3_aa: CASSSIRLAKNIQYF; cdr3_nt: TGTGCCAGCAGCTCCATTCGACTAGCCAAAAACATTCAGTACTTC
v_call: TRBV5-4; d_call: NA; j_call: TRBJ2-1; clone_size: many; cdr3_aa: CASSLDDPTRSYNEQFF; cdr3_nt: TGTGCCAGCAGCTTGGACGACCCGACGCGTTCCTACAATGAGCAGTTCTTC
v_call: TRBV12-5; d_call: NA; j_call: TRBJ2-2; clone_size: many; cdr3_aa: CASGLVAGSVNTGELFF; cdr3_nt: TGTGCTAGTGGTTTGGTAGCGGGCAGCGTTAACACCGGGGAGCTGTTTTTT
v_call: TRBV5-1; d_call: NA; j_call: TRBJ1-5; clone_size: many; cdr3_aa: CASSPDGASPNQPQHF; cdr3_nt: TGCGCCAGCAGCCCGGACGGGGCGAGTCCCAATCAGCCCCAGCATTTT
v_call: TRBV11-1; d_call: NA; j_call: TRBJ2-7; clone_size: few; cdr3_aa: CASSDPPSYEQYF; cdr3_nt: TGTGCCAGCAGCGACCCCCCCTCCTACGAGCAGTACTTC
v_call: TRBV5-5; d_call: NA; j_call: TRBJ2-6; clone_size: many; cdr3_aa: CASSRRIDGANVLTF; cdr3_nt: TGTGCCAGCAGCCGGAGGATAGATGGGGCCAACGTCCTGACTTTC
v_call: TRBV5-1; d_call: NA; j_call: TRBJ1-3; clone_size: medium-sized; cdr3_aa: CASSSAVDGTIYF; cdr3_nt: TGCGCCAGCAGCTCAGCCGTTGACGGCACCATATATTTT
v_call: TRBV6-1; d_call: TRBD1; j_call: TRBJ1-1; clone_size: many; cdr3_aa: CASRTWGGGVYTEAFF; cdr3_nt: TGTGCCAGCAGAACCTGGGGAGGGGGCGTCTACACTGAAGCTTTCTTT